Sequencing of this T cell receptor (beta chain) was carried out in a study of early T cells in non-severe SARS-CoV-2 infection. Study-wide background: Chains stayed unpaired after sequencing of bulk RNA from unsorted whole blood. Overall study findings and caveats: Matching results from VDJdb favored anti-spike CD8 responses, leaving private and CD4 specificities undetected.

V lost 5 bases, J lost 5 bases, and 11 bases stayed unmatched. This CDR3 region has 15 residues. Germline CDR1 and CDR2: DFQATT and SNEGSKA (reference sequence). Unique molecular identifiers were attached to individual cDNA molecules. TCRdb reprocessed the 5' RACE reads with MiXCR, giving one entry per CDR3 protein. Of about 60,000 distinct CDR3 sequences in the sample, 8% to 9% are singletons; the top ten hold approximately 18%. This clonotype was recorded many times. Antigen unknown. The chain has TRBV20-1 and TRBJ2-5, with 10 bases matching TRBD2. The origin of this receptor is an adult who was a healthcare worker with PCR-confirmed SARS-CoV-2 infection or an uninfected control (not recorded which). Specimen: whole blood. This CDR3 reads CSADPSGSGAETQYF. The CDR3 nucleotides read TGCAGTGCTGATCCTAGCGGGAGTGGCGCTGAGACCCAGTACTTC.